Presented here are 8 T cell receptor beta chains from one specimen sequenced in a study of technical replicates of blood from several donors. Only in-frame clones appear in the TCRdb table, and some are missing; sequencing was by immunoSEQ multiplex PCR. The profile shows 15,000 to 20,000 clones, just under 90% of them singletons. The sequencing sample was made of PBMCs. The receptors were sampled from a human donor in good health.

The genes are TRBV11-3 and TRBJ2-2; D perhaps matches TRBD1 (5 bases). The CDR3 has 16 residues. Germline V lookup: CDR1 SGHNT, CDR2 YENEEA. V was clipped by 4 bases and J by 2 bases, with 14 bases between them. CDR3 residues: CASSSALGVNTGELFF. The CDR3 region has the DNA TGTGCCAGCAGCTCCGCGTTAGGGGTTAACACCGGGGAGCTGTTTTTT.

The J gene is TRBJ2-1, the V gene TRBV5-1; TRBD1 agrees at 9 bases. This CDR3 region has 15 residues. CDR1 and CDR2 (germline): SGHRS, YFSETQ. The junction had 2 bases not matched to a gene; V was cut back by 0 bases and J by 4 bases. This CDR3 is CASSLAGTGYNEQFF. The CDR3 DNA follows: TGCGCCAGCAGCTTGGCCGGGACAGGGTACAATGAGCAGTTCTTC.

Written as DNA, the CDR3 is TGTGCCAGCAGCTTAGCGGGAGGGATCCACGAGCAGTACTTC. Amino acids: CASSLAGGIHEQYF. The chain links TRBV11-1 to TRBJ2-7, with TRBD2 matching over 7 bases. The CDR3 loop spans 14 amino acids. Germline CDR1 reads SGHAT; CDR2 reads FQDESV (reference sequence). After removal of 0 bases from V and 5 bases from J, the junction contained 4 bases not matched to a gene.

This chain's CDR3 is CASSVDQETSGREDTQYF. The CDR3 DNA follows: TGTGCCAGCAGCGTAGACCAGGAGACTAGCGGGAGGGAGGATACGCAGTATTTT. The chain uses TRBV9 and TRBJ2-3; 14 bases align to TRBD2. V shed 0 bases, J shed 6 bases, and the junction held 9 bases outside the gene matches. The CDR3 spans 18 residues. In germline, CDR1 is SGDLS, CDR2 YYNGEE.

The CDR3 DNA sequence: TGTGCCTGGAGTGCAGACAGGGTTGGAAACACCATATATTTT. Amino acids: CAWSADRVGNTIYF. This chain links TRBV30 with TRBJ1-3, with 7 bases lining up with TRBD1. V was pared by 1 base and J by 3 bases, with 3 bases of the junction left unmatched. The CDR3 has 14 residues. From germline, CDR1 is GTSNPN and CDR2 SVGIG (reference sequence).

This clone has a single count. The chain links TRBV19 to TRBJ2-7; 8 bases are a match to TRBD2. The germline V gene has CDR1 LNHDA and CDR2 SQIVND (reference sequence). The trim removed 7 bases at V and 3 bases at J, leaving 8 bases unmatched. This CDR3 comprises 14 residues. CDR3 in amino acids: CASTRTSRDYEQYF. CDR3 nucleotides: TGTGCCAGTACCCGGACTAGCAGAGACTACGAGCAGTACTTC.

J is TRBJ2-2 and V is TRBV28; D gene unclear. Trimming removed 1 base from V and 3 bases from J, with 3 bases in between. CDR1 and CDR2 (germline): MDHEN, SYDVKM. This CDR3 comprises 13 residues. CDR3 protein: CASSLSDTGELFF. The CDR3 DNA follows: TGTGCCAGCAGTTTATCCGACACCGGGGAGCTGTTTTTT.

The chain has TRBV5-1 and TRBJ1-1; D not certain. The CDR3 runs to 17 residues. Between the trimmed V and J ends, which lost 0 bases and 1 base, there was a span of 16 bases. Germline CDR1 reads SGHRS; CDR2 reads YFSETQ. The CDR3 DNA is TGCGCCAGCAGCTTGGTTTCGGGGAGGGATGGGAACACTGAAGCTTTCTTT. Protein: CASSLVSGRDGNTEAFF.